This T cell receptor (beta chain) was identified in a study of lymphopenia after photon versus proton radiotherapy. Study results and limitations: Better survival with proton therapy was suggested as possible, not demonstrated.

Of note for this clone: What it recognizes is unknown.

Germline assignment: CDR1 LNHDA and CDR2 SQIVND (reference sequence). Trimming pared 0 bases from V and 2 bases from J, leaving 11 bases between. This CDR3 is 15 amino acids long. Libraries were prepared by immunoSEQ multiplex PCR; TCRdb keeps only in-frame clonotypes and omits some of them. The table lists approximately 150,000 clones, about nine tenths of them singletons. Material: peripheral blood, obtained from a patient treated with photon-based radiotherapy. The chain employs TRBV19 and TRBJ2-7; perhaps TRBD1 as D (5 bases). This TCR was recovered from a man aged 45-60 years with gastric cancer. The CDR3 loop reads CASSIDSRQTYEQYF. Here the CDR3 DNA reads TGTGCCAGTAGTATAGATTCACGACAGACCTACGAGCAGTACTTC.